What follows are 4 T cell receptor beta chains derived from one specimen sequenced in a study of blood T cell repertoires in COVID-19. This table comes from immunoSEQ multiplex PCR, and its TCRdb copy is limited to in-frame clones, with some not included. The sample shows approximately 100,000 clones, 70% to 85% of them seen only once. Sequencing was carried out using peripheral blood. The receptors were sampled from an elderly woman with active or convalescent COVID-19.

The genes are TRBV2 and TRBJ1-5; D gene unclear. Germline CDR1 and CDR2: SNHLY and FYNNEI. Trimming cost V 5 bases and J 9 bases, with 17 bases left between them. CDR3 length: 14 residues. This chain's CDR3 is CASSSQGRSGPQHF. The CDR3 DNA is TGTGCCAGCAGTAGCCAAGGGAGGTCGGGGCCCCAGCATTTT. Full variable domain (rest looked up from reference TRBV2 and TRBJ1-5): EPEVTQTPSHQVTQMGQEVILRCVPISNHLYFYWYRQILGQKVEFLVSFYNNEISEKSEIFDDQFSVERPDGSNFTLKIRSTKLEDSAMYFCASSSQGRSGPQHFGDGTRLSIL.

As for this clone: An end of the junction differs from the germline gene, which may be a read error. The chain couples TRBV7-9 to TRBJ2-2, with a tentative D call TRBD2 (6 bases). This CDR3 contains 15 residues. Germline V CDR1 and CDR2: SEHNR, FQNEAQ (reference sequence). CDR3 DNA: TGTGCCAGCAGCCTTAGCGGAGCGAACGCCGGGGAGCTGTTTTTT. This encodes CASSLSGANAGELFF. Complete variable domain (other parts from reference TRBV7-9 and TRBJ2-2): DTGVSQNPRHKITKRGQNVTFRCDPISEHNRLYWYRQTLGQGPEFLTYFQNEAQLEKSRLLSDRFSAERPKGSFSTLEIQRTEQGDSAMYLCASSLSGANAGELFFGEGSRLTVL.

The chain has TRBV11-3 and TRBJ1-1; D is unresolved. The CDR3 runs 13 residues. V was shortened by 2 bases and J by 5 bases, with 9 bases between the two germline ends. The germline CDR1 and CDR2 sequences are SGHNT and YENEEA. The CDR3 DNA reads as TGTGCCAGCAGCTTATATCCCAGGACTGAAGCTTTCTTT. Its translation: CASSLYPRTEAFF.

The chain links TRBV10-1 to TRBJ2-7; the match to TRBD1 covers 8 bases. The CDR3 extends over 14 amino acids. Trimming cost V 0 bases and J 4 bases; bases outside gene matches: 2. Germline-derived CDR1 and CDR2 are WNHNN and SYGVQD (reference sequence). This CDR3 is CASSESGQVYEQYF. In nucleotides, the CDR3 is TGCGCCAGCAGTGAGTCGGGACAGGTTTACGAGCAGTACTTC.